The entry below describes one T cell receptor beta chain. Germline lookup yields CDR1 LGHNA and CDR2 YNFKEQ. The V segment lost 3 bases and the J segment 2 bases; nucleotides outside the gene matches: 10. The CDR3 is made up of 16 amino acids. Each bulk PBMC sample had roughly 0.35 ug DNA loaded. Using immunoSEQ multiplex PCR, the repertoire was profiled, and TCRdb retains in-frame clones only, with some absent. The sample holds over 8,500 clones; 70% to 90% are singletons and the top ten take 32%. Time point denoted: pre-treatment baseline. These data are taken from a study of blood T cell dynamics during melanoma immunotherapy. Background on the study: Metastatic melanoma patients received first-line pembrolizumab or nivolumab plus ipilimumab.

The chain is built from TRBV4-2 and TRBJ2-7; 7 bases agree with TRBD2. The origin of this receptor is a human donor with melanoma. Specimen: blood, collected from a patient treated with checkpoint blockade. The DNA for the CDR3 is TGTGCCAGCAGCCAGGCTAGCGGCACTTCCCCCTACGAGCAGTACTTC. It specifies CASSQASGTSPYEQYF.